Listed below are T cell receptor beta chains from one sample, sequenced in a study of Ad26.COV2.S vaccination and SARS-CoV-2 variants. TCRdb keeps only in-frame clones here, not all; method: immunoSEQ multiplex PCR. The top ten clones hold approximately 2.1% of a sample with some 340,000 clones, around 85% of them seen once. The material was peripheral blood, obtained in a trial of Ad26.COV2.S vaccine versus placebo. The source of these receptors is a person aged 18-60 years who received the Ad26.COV2.S COVID-19 vaccine or a placebo. The CDR3 runs from the conserved cysteine through the conserved F or W. Each record gives: D gene, V gene, J gene, clone size, CDR3 DNA, CDR3 protein. D genes are given only for firm matches. Clone sizes are given selectively: once, few, many, or a class where the clone is expanded.

.	TRBV10-3	TRBJ2-5	.	TGTGCCATCAGTGAGTTTACGCGGGTCCCGGAAGAGACCCAGTACTTC	CAISEFTRVPEETQYF
TRBD1	TRBV5-1	TRBJ1-6	.	TGCGCCAGCAGCTCGGGACAGGATAATTCACCCCTCCACTTT	CASSSGQDNSPLHF
TRBD1	TRBV4-2	TRBJ2-2	.	TGTGCCAGCAGGGCCTTGGGACAGGGGGCGAAGACCGGGGAGCTGTTTTTT	CASRALGQGAKTGELFF
TRBD1	TRBV18	TRBJ2-5	.	TGTGCCAGCTCAAGGGGACAGGGAGAGACCCAGTACTTC	CASSRGQGETQYF
.	TRBV6-5	TRBJ1-6	.	TGTGCCAGCAGGGGGCCGATCGATAATTCACCCCTCCACTTT	CASRGPIDNSPLHF
.	TRBV5-6	TRBJ2-5	.	TGTGCCAGCAGCTCGGGGGGTACAGGGTATCGCGAGACCCAGTACTTC	CASSSGGTGYRETQYF
TRBD1	TRBV11-3	TRBJ1-1	few	TGTGCCAGCAGCTTAGAGGGACAGATGAACACTGAAGCTTTCTTT	CASSLEGQMNTEAFF
TRBD1	TRBV20-1	TRBJ1-4	few	TGCAGTGCTAGTGGGACAGGGGTTGAAAAACTGTTTTTT	CSASGTGVEKLFF
.	TRBV28	TRBJ1-5	once	TGTGCCAGCAGTTTTTGGCTGGGAAGGCAGCCCCAGCATTTT	CASSFWLGRQPQHF
.	TRBV9	TRBJ2-2	.	TGTGCCAGCAGCCCCGCCCCGGGGACGAACACCGGGGAGCTGTTTTTT	CASSPAPGTNTGELFF
TRBD1	TRBV28	TRBJ2-6	once	TGTGCCAGCAGACGGTGGGACAGCGGCCCTCCTGGGGCCAACGTCCTGACTTTC	CASRRWDSGPPGANVLTF
TRBD1	TRBV6-5	TRBJ1-2	.	TGTGCCAGCAGTTCTACAGGGGGCGAATGGGACGGCTACACCTTC	CASSSTGGEWDGYTF
.	TRBV4-1	TRBJ2-3	.	TGCGCCAGCAGCCAAGGAACCCTTTTTGGGGGGGCTGAAGGCACAGATACGCAGTATTTT	CASSQGTLFGGAEGTDTQYF
.	TRBV15	TRBJ2-1	few	TGTGCCACCAGCAGAGATCGCCCGTCCAATGAGCAGTTCTTC	CATSRDRPSNEQFF
TRBD1	TRBV29-1	TRBJ1-1	once	TGCAGCGTCCAAGCAGGGGGCGGGACTGAAGCTTTCTTT	CSVQAGGGTEAFF
.	TRBV4-1	TRBJ1-2	.	TGCGCCAGCAGCCAAGGGACTAAGACCTTC	CASSQGTKTF
TRBD2	TRBV5-4	TRBJ2-5	few	TGTGCCAGCAGCTTGGTGGGACTAGCCCAAGAGACCCAGTACTTC	CASSLVGLAQETQYF
TRBD1	TRBV9	TRBJ1-2	.	TGTGCCAGCAGCGAGGGGACAGGGAAGACCTATGGCTACACCTTC	CASSEGTGKTYGYTF
TRBD2	TRBV7-2	TRBJ2-2	.	TGTGCCAGCCGGTATCGCGGGGGGGCAGGGACCGGGGAGCTGTTTTTT	CASRYRGGAGTGELFF
TRBD1	TRBV23-1	TRBJ2-7	.	TGCGCCAGCAGTCAATCAGGGCAGGGGGTTAGGGAGCAGTACTTC	CASSQSGQGVREQYF
.	TRBV25-1	TRBJ1-1	once	TGTGCCAGCAGTGCCTTTCGTGGGACAACAAAGAACACTGAAGCTTTCTTT	CASSAFRGTTKNTEAFF
TRBD2	TRBV11-2	TRBJ2-2	.	TGTGCCAGCAGCTCCAGAACTAGCGCTGGTGTCTCCGGGGAGCTGTTTTTT	CASSSRTSAGVSGELFF
TRBD1	TRBV5-1	TRBJ2-7	many	TGCGCCAGCAGCTTGGGGACAGGGGGCAACGAGCAGTACTTC	CASSLGTGGNEQYF
TRBD1	TRBV5-1	TRBJ2-5	once	TGCGCCAGCAGCTTGATCAGGGGGCGGACCCAGTACTTC	CASSLIRGRTQYF
.	TRBV6-1	TRBJ1-5	few	TGTGCCAGCAGTGAACCCGGCCAGGGCAATCAGCCCCAGCATTTT	CASSEPGQGNQPQHF
TRBD1	TRBV5-3	TRBJ1-5	.	TGTGCCAGAAGCTTGCGAGTTGAGGACAGGATTCGAGCGGGTCAGCCCCAGCATTTT	CARSLRVEDRIRAGQPQHF
.	TRBV7-9	TRBJ1-6	few	TGTGCCAGCAGCTTAGCGGATCCAAGCTCCTATAATTCACCCCTCCACTTT	CASSLADPSSYNSPLHF
.	TRBV11-3	TRBJ1-6	.	TGTGCCAGCAGCCAAGGCAGTAATTCACCCCTCCACTTT	CASSQGSNSPLHF
TRBD1	TRBV18	TRBJ2-3	.	TGTGCCAGCTCCCGGAGACAGGGGACCACAGATACGCAGTATTTT	CASSRRQGTTDTQYF
.	TRBV6-6	TRBJ1-5	.	TGTGCCAGCAGTTACTCGGCTACGAGGGATCAGCCCCAGCATTTT	CASSYSATRDQPQHF
TRBD1	TRBV18	TRBJ2-7	.	TGTGCCAGCTCACCTGGACAGGGGCGAGAGCAGTACTTC	CASSPGQGREQYF
.	TRBV5-6	TRBJ1-1	.	TGTGCCAGCAGCTTGTCAGGGACTGAAGCTTTCTTT	CASSLSGTEAFF
.	TRBV3-1/TRBV3-2	TRBJ1-5	.	TGTGCCAGCAGCCAAGGGGCGAATTTCAATCAGCCCCAGCATTTT	CASSQGANFNQPQHF
.	TRBV21-1	TRBJ2-7	once	TGTGCCAGCAGCAGGACGGTTAATCAGTACTTC	CASSRTVNQYF
.	TRBV12-3/TRBV12-4	TRBJ1-1	once	TGTGCCAGCAGTCAGGAGAACACTGAAGCTTTCTTT	CASSQENTEAFF
.	TRBV19	TRBJ2-1	.	TGTGCCAGTAGTATAGGGGACACTACCTACAATGAGCAGTTCTTC	CASSIGDTTYNEQFF
TRBD1	TRBV4-2	TRBJ1-2	.	TGTGCCAGCAGCCAAGGTCAGGACAGGGGCTATGGCTACACCTTC	CASSQGQDRGYGYTF
TRBD1	TRBV6-2/TRBV6-3	TRBJ2-2	once	TGTGCCAGCAGTTACTCCGCATTCCAACAGGGGGCGAGGACCGGGGAGCTGTTTTTT	CASSYSAFQQGARTGELFF
.	TRBV28	TRBJ1-2	.	TGTGCCAGCAGTCCCGTATATTTGTATAATGGCTACACCTTC	CASSPVYLYNGYTF
.	TRBV7-3	TRBJ2-2	.	TGTGCCAGGGGACCGGGGGGCCCTTGCACCGGGGAGCTGTTTTTT	CARGPGGPCTGELFF
.	TRBV28	TRBJ2-5	.	TGTGCCAGCACCAATCGTTCTCCGGGGGTGGGTGTGTACCGCCAAGAGACCCAGTACTTC	CASTNRSPGVGVYRQETQYF
TRBD1	TRBV27	TRBJ2-1	once	TGTGCCAGCAGTAAATTAGGACAGGGTGGCATCAATGAGCAGTTCTTC	CASSKLGQGGINEQFF
.	TRBV28	TRBJ1-2	few	TGTGCCAGCAGTTTAAATGGCTACACCTTC	CASSLNGYTF
.	TRBV10-3	TRBJ2-5	.	TGTGCCATCAGTGAGGTACCGATACAAGAGACCCAGTACTTC	CAISEVPIQETQYF
.	TRBV5-4	TRBJ2-7	.	TGTGCCAGCAGCTTGGAGGGGGGCTTCCGCTCCTACGAGCAGTACTTC	CASSLEGGFRSYEQYF
.	TRBV7-2	TRBJ1-2	.	TGTGCCAGCAGCTTAAACGGGGGCGCTAACTATGGCTACACCTTC	CASSLNGGANYGYTF
.	TRBV6-5	TRBJ2-2	.	TGTGCCAGCAGGAGGAAAAGAACCGGGGAGCTGTTTTTT	CASRRKRTGELFF